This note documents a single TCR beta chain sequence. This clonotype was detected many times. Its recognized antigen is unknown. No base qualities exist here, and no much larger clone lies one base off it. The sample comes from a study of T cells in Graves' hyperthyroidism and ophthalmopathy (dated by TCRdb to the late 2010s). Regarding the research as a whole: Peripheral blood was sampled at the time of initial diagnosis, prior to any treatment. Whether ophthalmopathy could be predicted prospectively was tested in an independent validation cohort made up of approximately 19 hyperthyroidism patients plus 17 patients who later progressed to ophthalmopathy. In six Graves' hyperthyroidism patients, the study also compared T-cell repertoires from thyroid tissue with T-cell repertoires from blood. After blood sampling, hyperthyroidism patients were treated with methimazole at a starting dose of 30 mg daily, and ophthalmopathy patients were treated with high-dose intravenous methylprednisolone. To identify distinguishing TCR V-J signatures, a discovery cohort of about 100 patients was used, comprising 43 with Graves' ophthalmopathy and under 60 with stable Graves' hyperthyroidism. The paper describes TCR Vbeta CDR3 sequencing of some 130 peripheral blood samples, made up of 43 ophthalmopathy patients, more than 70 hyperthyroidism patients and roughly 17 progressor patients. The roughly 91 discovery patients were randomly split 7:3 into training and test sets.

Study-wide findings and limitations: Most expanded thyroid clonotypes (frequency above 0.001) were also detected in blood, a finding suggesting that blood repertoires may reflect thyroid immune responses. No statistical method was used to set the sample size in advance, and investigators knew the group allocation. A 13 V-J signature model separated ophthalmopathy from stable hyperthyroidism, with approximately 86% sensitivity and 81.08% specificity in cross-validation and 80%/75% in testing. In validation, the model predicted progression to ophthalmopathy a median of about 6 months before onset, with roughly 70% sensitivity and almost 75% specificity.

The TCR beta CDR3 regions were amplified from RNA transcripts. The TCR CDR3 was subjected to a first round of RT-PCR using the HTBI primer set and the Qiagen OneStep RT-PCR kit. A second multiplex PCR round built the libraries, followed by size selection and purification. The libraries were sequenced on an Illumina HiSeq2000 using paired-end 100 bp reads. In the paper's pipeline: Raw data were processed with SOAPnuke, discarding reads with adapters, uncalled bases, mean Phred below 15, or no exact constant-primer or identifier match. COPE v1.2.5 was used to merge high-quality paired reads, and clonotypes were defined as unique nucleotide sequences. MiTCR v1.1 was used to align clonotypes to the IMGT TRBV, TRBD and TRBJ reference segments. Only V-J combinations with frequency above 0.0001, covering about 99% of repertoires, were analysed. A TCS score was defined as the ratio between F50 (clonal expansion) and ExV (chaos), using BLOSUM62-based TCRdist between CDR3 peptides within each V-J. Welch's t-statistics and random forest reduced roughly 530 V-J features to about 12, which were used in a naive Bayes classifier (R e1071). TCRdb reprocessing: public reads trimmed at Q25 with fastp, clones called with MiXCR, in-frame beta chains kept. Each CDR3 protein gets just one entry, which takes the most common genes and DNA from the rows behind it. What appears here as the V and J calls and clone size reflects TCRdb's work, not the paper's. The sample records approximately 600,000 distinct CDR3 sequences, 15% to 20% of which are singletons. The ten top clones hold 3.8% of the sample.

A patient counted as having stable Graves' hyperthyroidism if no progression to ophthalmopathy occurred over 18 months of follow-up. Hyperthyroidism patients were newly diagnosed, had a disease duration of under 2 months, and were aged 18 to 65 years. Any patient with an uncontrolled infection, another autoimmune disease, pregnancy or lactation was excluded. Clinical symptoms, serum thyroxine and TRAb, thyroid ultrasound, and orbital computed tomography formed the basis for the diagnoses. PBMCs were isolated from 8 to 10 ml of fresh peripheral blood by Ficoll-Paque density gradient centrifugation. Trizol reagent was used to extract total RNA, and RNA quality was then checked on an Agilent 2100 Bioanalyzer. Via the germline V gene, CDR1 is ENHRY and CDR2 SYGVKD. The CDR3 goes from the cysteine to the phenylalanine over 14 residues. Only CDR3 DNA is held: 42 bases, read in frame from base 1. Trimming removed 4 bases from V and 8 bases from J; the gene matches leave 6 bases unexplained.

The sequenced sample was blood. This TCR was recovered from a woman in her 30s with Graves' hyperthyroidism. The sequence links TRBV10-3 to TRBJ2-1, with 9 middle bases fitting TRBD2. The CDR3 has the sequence CAISGSGSGYEQFF. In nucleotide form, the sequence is TGTGCCATCAGTGGTAGCGGGAGTGGCTATGAGCAGTTCTTC.